These T cell receptor beta chains were read from a single sample in a study of OX40 agonist ivuxolimab in advanced cancers. The protocol was immunoSEQ multiplex PCR, while the TCRdb copy is restricted to in-frame clones and leaves out a portion. The table shows 45,000 to 55,000 clones, with roughly 80% occurring only once. The starting material was CD4+ or CD8+ T cells sorted from blood, obtained in a trial of the OX40 agonist ivuxolimab. The origin of the receptors is an adult with an advanced solid tumor such as melanoma, head and neck, liver or kidney cancer. Both conserved end residues are trimmed from each CDR3.

j_gene	v_gene	CDR3aa
TRBJ2-7	TRBV7-2	ASSLAGHTYEQY
TRBJ1-2	TRBV6-1	ASRTGLNYGYT
TRBJ2-5	TRBV19	ASTPGTSGSSQY
TRBJ2-7	TRBV14	ASSLVTSAAYEQY
TRBJ2-2	TRBV28	ASSNLDRGYLNTGELF
TRBJ2-2	TRBV10-3	ANSRGANTGELF
TRBJ2-2	TRBV5-1	ASSLGQGATGELF
TRBJ1-2	TRBV30	AWGDSLPTIYGYT
TRBJ1-1	TRBV7-2	ASSSSGTARGEAF
TRBJ2-5	TRBV7-2	ASGGAPYKLRRGETQY
TRBJ2-3	TRBV11-2	ASSPSRGGARDTQY
TRBJ1-3	TRBV19	ASSISWGNTIY
TRBJ1-3	TRBV9	ASSSRQENTIY
TRBJ2-1	TRBV2	ASSVAGSYNEQF
TRBJ2-7	TRBV2	ASSAQGFYEQY
TRBJ2-4	TRBV21-1	ASSKFATSGRGRAKNIQY
TRBJ1-1	TRBV2	ASSEVRQLGAEAF
TRBJ1-2	TRBV5-1	ASSLSTNYGYT
TRBJ1-1	TRBV27	ASRLGQANTEAF
TRBJ2-5	TRBV9	ASSARLAGKETQY
TRBJ2-2	TRBV6-5	ASSYFQTGVAGELF
TRBJ1-1	TRBV19	ASRWPKGILNTEAF
TRBJ2-3	TRBV4-2	ASSYDPAGAQY
TRBJ2-5	TRBV7-9	ASRGGQGSTQY
TRBJ2-5	TRBV18	ASSPPLAGAQETQY
TRBJ2-7	TRBV30	AWSRQGDEQY
TRBJ2-5	TRBV2	ASSDSLRLAGEETQY